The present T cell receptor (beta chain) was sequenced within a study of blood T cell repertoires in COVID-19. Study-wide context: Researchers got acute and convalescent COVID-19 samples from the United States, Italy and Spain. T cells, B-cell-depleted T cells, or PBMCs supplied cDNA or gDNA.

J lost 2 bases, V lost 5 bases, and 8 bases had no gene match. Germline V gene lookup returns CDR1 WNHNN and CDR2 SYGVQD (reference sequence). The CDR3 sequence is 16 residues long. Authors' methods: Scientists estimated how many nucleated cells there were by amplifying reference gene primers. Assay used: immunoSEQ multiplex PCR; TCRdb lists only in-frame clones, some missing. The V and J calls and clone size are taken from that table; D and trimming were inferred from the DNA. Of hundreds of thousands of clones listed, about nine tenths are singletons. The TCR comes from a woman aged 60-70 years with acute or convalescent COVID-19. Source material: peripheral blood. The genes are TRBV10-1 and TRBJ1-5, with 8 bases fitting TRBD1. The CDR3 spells CASSQTQGACNQPQHF. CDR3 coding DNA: TGCGCCAGCAGTCAGACTCAGGGGGCCTGCAATCAGCCCCAGCATTTT.